The 3 T cell receptor beta chains below were found in one sample sequenced in a study of T-cell memory formation after mild COVID-19. Each CDR3 protein is one row after TCRdb ran MiXCR on the 5' RACE reads. The table lists approximately 430,000 distinct CDR3 sequences, roughly a quarter of them singletons, with under 15% in the top ten. The sequencing sample was made of PBMCs or a T cell subset sorted from them (not recorded which). The source of these receptors is an adult woman who had mild COVID-19 (a few samples of this study predate the infection). Cell type and time point are not known.

This chain joins TRBV3-1 and TRBJ1-1; 7 bases fit TRBD1. Germline CDR1 is LGHDT and CDR2 is YNNKEL (reference sequence). The length of the CDR3 is 12 residues. V gave up 3 bases and J gave up 11 bases; unmatched junction bases: 6. Here the CDR3 reads CASSQVRGKAFF. The CDR3 region has the DNA TGTGCCAGCAGCCAGGTCAGGGGGAAGGCTTTCTTT. Variable domain in full (rest from reference TRBV3-1 and TRBJ1-1): DTAVSQTPKYLVTQMGNDKSIKCEQNLGHDTMYWYKQDSKKFLKIMFSYNNKELIINETVPNRFSPKSPDKAHLNLHINSLELGDSAVYFCASSQVRGKAFFGQGTRLTVV.

This clonotype was seen more than once but under ten times. The chain has TRBV7-9 and TRBJ2-7; 13 nucleotides align to TRBD2. Trimming cost V 1 base and J 4 bases; bases outside gene matches: 16. Per the germline V gene, CDR1 is SEHNR and CDR2 is FQNEAQ (reference sequence). This CDR3 has 20 amino acids. For the CDR3, the DNA is TGTGCCAGCAGCTTAGGAAGGGGGGCAGGACTAGCGGGAGTACGGTACGAGCAGTACTTC. It codes for CASSLGRGAGLAGVRYEQYF.

This clonotype was recorded a few times. The J gene is TRBJ2-1, the V gene TRBV7-6; 10 positions match TRBD2. With 2 bases clipped from V and 5 bases from J, the junction kept 12 bases outside the gene matches. This CDR3 spans 18 amino acids. Germline-derived CDR1 and CDR2 are SGHVS and FNYEAQ. Here the CDR3 reads CASSLRLAGVIGNNEQFF. CDR3 in DNA: TGTGCCAGCAGCTTACGGCTAGCGGGAGTTATAGGGAACAATGAGCAGTTCTTC.